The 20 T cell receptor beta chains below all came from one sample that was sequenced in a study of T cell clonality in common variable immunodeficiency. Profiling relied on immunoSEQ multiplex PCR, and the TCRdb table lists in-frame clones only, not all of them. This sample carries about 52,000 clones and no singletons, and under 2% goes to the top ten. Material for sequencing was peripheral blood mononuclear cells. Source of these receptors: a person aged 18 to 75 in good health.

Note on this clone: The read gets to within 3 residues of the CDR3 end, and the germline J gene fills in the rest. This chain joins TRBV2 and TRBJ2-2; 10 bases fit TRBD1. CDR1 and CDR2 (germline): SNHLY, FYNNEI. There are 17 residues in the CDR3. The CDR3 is CASSPFRSGTGDEKLFF. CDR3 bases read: TGTGCCAGCAGCCCCTTTCGTAGTGGGACAGGGGATGAAAAG. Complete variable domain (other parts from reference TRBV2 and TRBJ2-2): EPEVTQTPSHQVTQMGQEVILRCVPISNHLYFYWYRQILGQKVEFLVSFYNNEISEKSEIFDDQFSVERPDGSNFTLKIRSTKLEDSAMYFCASSPFRSGTGDEKLFFGEGSRLTVL.

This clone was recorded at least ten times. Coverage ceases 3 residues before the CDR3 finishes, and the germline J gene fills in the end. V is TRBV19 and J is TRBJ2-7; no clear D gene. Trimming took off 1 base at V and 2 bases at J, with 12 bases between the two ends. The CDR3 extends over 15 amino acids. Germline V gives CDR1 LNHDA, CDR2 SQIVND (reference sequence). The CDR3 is CASSIAQRRPYEQYF. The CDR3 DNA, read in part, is TGTGCCAGTAGTATAGCGCAGCGACGACCCTACGAG.

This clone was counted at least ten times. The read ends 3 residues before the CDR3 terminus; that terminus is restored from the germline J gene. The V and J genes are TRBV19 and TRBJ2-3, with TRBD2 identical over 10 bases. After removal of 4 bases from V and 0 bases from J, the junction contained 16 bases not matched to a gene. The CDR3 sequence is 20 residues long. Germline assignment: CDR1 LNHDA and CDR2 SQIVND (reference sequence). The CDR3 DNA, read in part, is TGTGCCAGTAGTACTAGCGGGGGCGATTTAATTTACTCTAGCACAGATACG. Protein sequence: CASSTSGGDLIYSSTDT. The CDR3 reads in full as CASSTSGGDLIYSSTDTQYF.

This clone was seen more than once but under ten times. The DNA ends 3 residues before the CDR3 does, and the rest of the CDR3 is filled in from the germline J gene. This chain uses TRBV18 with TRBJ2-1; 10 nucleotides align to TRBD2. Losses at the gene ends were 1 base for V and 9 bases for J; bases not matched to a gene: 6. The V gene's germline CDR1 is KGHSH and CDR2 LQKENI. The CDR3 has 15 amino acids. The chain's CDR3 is CASSPQRGGSGEQFF. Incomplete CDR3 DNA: TGTGCCAGCTCACCACAGCGGGGGGGCAGTGGTGAG.

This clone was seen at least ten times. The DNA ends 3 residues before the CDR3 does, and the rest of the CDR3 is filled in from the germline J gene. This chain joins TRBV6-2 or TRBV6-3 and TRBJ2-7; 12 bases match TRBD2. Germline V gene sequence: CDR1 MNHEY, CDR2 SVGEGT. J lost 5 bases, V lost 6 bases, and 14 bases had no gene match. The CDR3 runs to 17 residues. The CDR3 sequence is CASSRSRLAGETHEQYF. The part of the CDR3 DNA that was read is TGTGCCAGCAGCCGGTCACGACTAGCGGGAGAAACCCACGAG.

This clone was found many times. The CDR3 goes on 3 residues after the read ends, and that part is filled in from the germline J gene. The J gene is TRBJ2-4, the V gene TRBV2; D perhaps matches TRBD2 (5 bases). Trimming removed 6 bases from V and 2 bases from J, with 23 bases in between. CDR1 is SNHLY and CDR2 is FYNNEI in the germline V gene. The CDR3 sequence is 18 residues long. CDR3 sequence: CASRVLGAAARPKNIQYF. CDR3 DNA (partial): TGTGCCAGCAGGGTTCTCGGAGCGGCAGCGCGACCCAAAAACATT.

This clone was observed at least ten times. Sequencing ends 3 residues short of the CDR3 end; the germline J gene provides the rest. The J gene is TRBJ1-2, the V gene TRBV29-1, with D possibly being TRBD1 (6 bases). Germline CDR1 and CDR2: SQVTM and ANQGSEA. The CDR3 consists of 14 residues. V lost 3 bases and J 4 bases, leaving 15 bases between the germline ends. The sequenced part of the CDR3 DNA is TGCAGCGTTGATCCGAGGGGGGGGATCTATGGC. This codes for CSVDPRGGIYG. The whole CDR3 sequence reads CSVDPRGGIYGYTF.

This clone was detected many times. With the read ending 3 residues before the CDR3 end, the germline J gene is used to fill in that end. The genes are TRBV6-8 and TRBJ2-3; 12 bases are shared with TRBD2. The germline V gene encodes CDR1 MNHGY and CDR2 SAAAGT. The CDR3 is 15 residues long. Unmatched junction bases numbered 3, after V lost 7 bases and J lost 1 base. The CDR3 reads CASNPSGRGTDTQYF. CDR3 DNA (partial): TGTGCCAGCAACCCTAGCGGGAGGGGCACAGATACG.

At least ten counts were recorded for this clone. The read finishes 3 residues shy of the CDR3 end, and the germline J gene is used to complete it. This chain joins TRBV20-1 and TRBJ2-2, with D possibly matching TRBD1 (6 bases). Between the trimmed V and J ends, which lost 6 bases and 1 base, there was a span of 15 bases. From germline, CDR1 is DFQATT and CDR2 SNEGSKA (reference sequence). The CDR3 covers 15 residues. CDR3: CSANRQDRNTGELFF. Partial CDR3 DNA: TGCAGTGCCAATCGACAGGACAGGAACACCGGGGAG.

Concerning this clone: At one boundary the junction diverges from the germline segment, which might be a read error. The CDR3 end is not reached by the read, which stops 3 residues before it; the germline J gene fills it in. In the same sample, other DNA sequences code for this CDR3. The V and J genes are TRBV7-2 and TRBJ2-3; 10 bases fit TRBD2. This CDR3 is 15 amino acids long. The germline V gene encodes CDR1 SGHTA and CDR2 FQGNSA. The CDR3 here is CASSLYASGGNTQYF. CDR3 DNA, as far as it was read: TGCGCCAGCAGCTTATATGCTAGCGGGGGAAATACG.

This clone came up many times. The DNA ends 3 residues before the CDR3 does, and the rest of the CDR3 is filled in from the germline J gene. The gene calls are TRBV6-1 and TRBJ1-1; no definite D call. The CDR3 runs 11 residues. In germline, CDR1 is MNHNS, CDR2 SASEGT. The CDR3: CASSETSEAFF. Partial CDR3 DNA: TGTGCCAGCAGTGAGACATCCGAA.

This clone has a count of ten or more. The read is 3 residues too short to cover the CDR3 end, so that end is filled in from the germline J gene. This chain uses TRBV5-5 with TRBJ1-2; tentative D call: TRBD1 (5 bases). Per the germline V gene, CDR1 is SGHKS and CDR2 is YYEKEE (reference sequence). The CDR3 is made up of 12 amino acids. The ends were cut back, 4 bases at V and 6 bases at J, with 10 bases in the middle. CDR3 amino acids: CASSLGEHGYTF. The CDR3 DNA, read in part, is TGTGCCAGCAGCCTAGGGGAGCATGGC.

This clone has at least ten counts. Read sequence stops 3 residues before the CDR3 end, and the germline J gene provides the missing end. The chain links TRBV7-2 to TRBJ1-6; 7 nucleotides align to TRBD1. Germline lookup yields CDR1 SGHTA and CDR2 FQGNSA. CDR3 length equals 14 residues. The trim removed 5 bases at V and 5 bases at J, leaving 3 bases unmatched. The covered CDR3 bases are TGTGCCAGCAGCCAGGGACAGCATAATTCACCC. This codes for CASSQGQHNSP. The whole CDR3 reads CASSQGQHNSPLHF.

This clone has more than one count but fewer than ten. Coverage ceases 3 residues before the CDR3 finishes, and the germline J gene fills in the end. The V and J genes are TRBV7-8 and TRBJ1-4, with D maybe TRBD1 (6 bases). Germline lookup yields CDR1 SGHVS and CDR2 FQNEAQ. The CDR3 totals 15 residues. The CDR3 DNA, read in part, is TGTGCCAGCACCCTTTTGAGGGTGGGGGCCAACGTA. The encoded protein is CASTLLRVGANV. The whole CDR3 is CASTLLRVGANVLFF.

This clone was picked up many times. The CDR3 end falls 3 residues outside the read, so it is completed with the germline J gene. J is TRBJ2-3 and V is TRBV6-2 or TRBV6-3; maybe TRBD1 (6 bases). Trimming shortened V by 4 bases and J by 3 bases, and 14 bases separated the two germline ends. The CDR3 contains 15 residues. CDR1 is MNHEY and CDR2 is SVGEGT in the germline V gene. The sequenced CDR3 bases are TGTGCCAGCAGTTCCAAGGGGGATATAACAGATACG. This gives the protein CASSSKGDITDT. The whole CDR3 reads CASSSKGDITDTQYF.

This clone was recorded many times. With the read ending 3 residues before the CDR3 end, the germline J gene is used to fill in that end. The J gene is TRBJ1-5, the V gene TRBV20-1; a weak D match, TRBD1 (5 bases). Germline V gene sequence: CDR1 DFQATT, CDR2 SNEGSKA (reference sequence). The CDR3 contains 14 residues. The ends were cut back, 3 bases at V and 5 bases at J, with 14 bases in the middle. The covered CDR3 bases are TGCAGTGCTAGTCGGGGGTGGCCGGATCAGCCC. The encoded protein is CSASRGWPDQP. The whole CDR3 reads CSASRGWPDQPQHF.

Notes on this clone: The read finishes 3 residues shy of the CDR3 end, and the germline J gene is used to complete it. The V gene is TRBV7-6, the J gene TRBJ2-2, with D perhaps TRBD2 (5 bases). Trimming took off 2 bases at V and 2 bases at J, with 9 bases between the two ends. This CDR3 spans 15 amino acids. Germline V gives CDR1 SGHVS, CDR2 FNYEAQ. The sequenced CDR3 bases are TGTGCCAGCAGCTTACCAGCGGCAAACACCGGGGAG. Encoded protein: CASSLPAANTGE. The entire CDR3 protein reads CASSLPAANTGELFF.

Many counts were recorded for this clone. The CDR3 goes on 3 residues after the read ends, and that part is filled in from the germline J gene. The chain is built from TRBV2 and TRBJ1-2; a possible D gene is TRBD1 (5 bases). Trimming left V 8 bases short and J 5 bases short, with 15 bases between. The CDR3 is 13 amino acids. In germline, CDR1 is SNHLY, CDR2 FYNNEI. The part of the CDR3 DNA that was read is TGTGCCAGCGGGGGGGGTCTAGGATATGGC. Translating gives CASGGGLGYG. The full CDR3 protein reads CASGGGLGYGYTF.

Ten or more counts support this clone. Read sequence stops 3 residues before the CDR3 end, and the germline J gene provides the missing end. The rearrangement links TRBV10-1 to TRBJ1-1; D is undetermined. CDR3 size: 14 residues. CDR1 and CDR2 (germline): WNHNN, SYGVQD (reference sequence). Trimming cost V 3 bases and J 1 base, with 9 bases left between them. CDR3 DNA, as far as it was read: TGCGCCAGCAGTGATAGTCCTACGAACACTGAA. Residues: CASSDSPTNTE. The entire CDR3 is CASSDSPTNTEAFF.

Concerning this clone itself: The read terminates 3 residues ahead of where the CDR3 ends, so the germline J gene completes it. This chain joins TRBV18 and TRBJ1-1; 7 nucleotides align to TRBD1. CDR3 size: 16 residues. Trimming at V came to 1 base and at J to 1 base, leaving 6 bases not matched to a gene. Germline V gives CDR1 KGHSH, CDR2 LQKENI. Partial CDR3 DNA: TGTGCCAGCTCACCACTGGCAGGGGGAAGGAACACTGAA. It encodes CASSPLAGGRNTE. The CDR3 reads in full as CASSPLAGGRNTEAFF.